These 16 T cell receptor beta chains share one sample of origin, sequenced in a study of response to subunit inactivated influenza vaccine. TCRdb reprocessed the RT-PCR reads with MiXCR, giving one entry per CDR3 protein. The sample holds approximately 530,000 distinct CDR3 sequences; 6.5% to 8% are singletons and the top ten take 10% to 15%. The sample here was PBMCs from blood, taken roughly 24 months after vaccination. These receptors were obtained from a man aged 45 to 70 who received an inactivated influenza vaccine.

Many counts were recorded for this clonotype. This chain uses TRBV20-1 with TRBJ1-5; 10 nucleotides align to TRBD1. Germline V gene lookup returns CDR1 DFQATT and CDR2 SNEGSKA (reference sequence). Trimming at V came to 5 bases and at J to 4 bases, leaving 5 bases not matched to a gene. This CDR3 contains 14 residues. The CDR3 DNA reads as TGCAGTGCTCAGACAGGGGGCAAGAATCAGCCCCAGCATTTT. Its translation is CSAQTGGKNQPQHF.

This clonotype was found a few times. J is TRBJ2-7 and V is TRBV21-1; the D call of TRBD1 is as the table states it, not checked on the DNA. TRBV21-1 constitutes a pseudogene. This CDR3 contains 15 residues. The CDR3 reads CASSLTGRSSYEQYF. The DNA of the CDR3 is TGTGCCAGCAGCTTGACAGGGCGGAGCTCCTACGAGCAGTACTTC.

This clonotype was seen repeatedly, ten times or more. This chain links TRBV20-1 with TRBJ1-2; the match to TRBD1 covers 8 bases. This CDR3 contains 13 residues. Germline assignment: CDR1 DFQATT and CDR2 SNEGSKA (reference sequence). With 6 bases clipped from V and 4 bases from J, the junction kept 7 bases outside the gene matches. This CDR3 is CSATRGQGYGYTF. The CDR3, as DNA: TGCAGTGCAACCAGGGGGCAGGGCTATGGCTACACCTTC.

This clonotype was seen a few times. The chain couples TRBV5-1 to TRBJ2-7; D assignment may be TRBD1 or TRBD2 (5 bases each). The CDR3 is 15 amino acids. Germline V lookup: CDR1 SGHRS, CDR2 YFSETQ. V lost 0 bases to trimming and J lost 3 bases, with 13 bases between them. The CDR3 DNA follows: TGCGCCAGCAGCTTGGCCCTGGGGGAAATCTACGAGCAGTACTTC. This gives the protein CASSLALGEIYEQYF.

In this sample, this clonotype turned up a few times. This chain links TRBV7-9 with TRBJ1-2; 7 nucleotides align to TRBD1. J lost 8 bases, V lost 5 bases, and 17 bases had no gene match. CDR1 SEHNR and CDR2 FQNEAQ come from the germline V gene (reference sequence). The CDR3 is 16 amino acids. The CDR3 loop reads CASSPSTGRGISGYTF. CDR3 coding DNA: TGTGCCAGCAGCCCCTCGACAGGGAGGGGTATCAGCGGCTACACCTTC.

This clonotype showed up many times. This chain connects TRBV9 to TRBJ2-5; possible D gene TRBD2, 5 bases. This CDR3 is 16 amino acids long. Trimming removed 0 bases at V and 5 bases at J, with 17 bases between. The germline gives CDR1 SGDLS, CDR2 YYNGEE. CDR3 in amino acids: CASSVAGGYPGETQYF. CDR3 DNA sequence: TGTGCCAGCAGCGTAGCTGGTGGTTACCCGGGGGAGACCCAGTACTTC.

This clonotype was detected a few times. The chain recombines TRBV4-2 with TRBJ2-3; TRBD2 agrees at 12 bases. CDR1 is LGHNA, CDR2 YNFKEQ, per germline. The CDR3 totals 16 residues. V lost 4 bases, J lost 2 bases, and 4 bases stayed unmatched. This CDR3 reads CASSLRTSGDTDTQYF. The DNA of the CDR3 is TGTGCCAGCAGCCTCCGGACTAGCGGGGACACAGATACGCAGTATTTT.

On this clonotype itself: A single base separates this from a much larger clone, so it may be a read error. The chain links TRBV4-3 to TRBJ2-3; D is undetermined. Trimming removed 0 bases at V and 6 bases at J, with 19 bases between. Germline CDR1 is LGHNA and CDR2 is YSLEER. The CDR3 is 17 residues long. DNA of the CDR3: TGCGCCAGCAGCCAAGATATGGAGCGAATGGAGACGGATACGCAGTATTTT. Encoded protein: CASSQDMERMETDTQYF.

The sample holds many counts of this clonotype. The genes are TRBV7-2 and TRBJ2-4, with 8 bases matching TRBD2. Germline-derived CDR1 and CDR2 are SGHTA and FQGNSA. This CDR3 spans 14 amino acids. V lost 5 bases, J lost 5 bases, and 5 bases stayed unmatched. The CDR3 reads CASSRRSGENIQYF. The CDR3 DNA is TGTGCCAGCAGCCGACGTAGCGGGGAAAACATTCAGTACTTC.

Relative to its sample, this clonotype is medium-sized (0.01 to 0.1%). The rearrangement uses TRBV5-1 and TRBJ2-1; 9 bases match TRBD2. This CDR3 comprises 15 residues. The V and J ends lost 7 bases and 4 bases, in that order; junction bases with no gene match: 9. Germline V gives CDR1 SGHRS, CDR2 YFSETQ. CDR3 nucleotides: TGCGCCAGCCGCTGGGCGGGGGGGGTTTACAATGAGCAGTTCTTC. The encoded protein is CASRWAGGVYNEQFF.

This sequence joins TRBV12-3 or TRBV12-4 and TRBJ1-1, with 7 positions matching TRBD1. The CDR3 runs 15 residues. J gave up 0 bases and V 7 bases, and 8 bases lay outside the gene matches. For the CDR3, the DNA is TGTGCCAGCACCCCACAGGGGATCATGAACACTGAAGCTTTCTTT. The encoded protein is CASTPQGIMNTEAFF.

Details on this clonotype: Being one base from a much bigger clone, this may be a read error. The CDR3 DNA is TGCGCCAGCAGCCAGATCATGGGCCCTCGGGCCACTGGAGCTTTCTTT. It encodes CASSQIMGPRATGAFF. This chain links TRBV4-3 with TRBJ1-1; D not certain. Germline V lookup: CDR1 LGHNA, CDR2 YSLEER. The CDR3 consists of 16 residues.

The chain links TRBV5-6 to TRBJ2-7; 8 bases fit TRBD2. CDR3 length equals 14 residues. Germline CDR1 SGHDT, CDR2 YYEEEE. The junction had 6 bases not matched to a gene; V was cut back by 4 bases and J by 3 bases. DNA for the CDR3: TGTGCCAGCAGCGTCGGGGGGGGTCGCTACGAGCAGTACTTC. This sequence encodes CASSVGGGRYEQYF.

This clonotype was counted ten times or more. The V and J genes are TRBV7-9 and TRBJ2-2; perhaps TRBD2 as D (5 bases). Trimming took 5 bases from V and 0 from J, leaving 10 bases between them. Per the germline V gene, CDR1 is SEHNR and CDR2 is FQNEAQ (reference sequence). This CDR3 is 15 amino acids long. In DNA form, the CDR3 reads TGTGCCAGCAGCCCCGCCGGGGCGAACACCGGGGAGCTGTTTTTT. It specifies CASSPAGANTGELFF.

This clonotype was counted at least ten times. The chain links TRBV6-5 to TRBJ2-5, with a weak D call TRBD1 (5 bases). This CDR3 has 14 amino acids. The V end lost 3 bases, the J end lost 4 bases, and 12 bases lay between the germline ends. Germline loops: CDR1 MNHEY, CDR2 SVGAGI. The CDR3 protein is CASSYQGTRETQYF. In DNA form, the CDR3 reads TGTGCCAGCAGTTATCAGGGCACTCGAGAGACCCAGTACTTC.

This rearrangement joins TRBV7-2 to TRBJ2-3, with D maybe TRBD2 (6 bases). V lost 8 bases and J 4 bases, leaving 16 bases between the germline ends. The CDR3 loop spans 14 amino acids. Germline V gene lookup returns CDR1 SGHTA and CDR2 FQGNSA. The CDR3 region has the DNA TGTGCCAGCGAGAGGGACTTAAACTCAGATACGCAGTATTTT. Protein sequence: CASERDLNSDTQYF.